The T cell receptor (beta chain) described here comes from a study of identical twins. Study results and caveats: The presence of invariant MAIT and iNKT cells could partly confound analyses of zero-insertion sequences. Models underpredicted monozygotic twin sharing of out-of-frame TCR alpha.

This CDR3 contains 14 residues. Germline V lookup: CDR1 SGHTA, CDR2 FQGNSA. Trimming at V came to 5 bases and at J to 8 bases, leaving 10 bases not matched to a gene. This clonotype came up a few times. Its target is unknown. Unique molecular identifiers were in the cDNA, with template-switch universal primer binding. One entry per CDR3 protein results from TCRdb running MiXCR on the 5' RACE reads. Here the sample spans about 890,000 distinct CDR3 sequences, around an eighth being singletons. The sample was also reused in another study, on yellow fever vaccine responses in identical twins.

The chain employs TRBV7-2 and TRBJ1-2, with 8 bases that match TRBD1. Sequences were obtained from PBMCs. The TCR comes from a woman aged 18-29 years in good health. CDR3 sequence reads: CASSLPRGLSGYTF. The CDR3 DNA is TGTGCCAGCAGCCTCCCCAGGGGGCTGTCGGGCTACACCTTC.